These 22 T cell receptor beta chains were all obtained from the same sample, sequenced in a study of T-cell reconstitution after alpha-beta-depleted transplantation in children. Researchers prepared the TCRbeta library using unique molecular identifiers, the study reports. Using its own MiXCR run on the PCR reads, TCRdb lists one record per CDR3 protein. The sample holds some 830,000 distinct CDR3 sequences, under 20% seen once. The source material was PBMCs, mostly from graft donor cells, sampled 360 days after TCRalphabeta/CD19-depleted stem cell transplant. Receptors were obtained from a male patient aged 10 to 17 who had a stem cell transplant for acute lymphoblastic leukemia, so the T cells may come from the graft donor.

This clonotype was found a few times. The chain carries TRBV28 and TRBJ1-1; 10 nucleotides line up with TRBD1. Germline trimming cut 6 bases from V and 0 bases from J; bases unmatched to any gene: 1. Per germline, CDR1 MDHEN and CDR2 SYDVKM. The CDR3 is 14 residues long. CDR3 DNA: TGTGCCAGCAGAGGGACAGGGGTGAACACTGAAGCTTTCTTT. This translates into CASRGTGVNTEAFF.

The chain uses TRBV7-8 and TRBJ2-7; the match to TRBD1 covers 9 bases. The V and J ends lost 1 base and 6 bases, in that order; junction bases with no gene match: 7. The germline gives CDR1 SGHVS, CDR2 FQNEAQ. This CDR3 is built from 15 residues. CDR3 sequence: CASSLVRDRASEQYF. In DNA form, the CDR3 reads TGTGCCAGCAGCTTAGTCCGGGACAGGGCAAGCGAGCAGTACTTC. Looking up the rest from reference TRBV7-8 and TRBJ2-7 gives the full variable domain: GAGVSQSPRYKVAKRGQDVALRCDPISGHVSLFWYQQALGQGPEFLTYFQNEAQLDKSGLPSDRFFAERPEGSVSTLKIQRTQQEDSAVYLCASSLVRDRASEQYFGPGTRLTVT.

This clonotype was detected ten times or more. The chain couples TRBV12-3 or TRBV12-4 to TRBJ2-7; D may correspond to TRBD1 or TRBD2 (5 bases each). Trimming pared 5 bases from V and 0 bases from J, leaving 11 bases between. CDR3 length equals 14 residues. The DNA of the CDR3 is TGTGCCAGCAGTCCGCCGGGGCCCTCCTACGAGCAGTACTTC. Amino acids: CASSPPGPSYEQYF.

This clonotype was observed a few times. The CDR3 reads CASSFARGYRDKETQYF. CDR3 coding DNA: TGCGCCAGCAGCTTTGCGAGGGGATACCGGGATAAAGAGACCCAGTACTTC. This chain joins TRBV5-1 and TRBJ2-5; D is tentatively TRBD1 or TRBD2 (5 bases each). Germline CDR1 reads SGHRS; CDR2 reads YFSETQ. The CDR3 runs to 17 residues. V shed 2 bases and J shed 3 bases, with 20 bases lying between them.

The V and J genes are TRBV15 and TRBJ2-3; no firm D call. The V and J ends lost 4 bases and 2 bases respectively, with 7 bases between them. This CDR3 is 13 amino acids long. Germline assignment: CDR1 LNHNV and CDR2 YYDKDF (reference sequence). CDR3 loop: CATSIPPTDTQYF. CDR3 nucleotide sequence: TGTGCCACCAGCATCCCCCCCACAGATACGCAGTATTTT.

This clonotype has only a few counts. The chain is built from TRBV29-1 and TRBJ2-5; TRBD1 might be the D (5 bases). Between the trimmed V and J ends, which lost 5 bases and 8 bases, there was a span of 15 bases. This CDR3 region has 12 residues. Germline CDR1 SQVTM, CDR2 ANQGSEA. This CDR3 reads CSVNVPTDTQYF. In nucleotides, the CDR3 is TGCAGCGTTAATGTCCCGACAGATACCCAGTACTTC.

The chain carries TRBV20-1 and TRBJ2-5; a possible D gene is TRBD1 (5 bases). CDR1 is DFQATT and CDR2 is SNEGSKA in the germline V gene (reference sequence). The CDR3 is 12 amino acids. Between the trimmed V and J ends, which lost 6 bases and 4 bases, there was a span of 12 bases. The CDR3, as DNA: TGCAGTGCCGGGCGTCAGGGAGAGACCCAGTACTTC. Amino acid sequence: CSAGRQGETQYF.

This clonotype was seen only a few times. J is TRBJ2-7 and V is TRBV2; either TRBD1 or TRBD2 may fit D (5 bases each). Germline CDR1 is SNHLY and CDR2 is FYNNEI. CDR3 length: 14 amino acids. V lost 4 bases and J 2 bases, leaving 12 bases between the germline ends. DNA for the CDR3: TGTGCCAGCAGTGTAGGGACGGCTGCCTACGAGCAGTACTTC. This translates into CASSVGTAAYEQYF.

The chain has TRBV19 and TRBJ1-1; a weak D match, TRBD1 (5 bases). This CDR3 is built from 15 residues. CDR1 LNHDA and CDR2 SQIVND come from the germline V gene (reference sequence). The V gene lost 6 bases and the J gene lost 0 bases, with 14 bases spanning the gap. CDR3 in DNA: TGTGCCAGTAGCAGGAAGACAGCTATGAACACTGAAGCTTTCTTT. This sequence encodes CASSRKTAMNTEAFF.

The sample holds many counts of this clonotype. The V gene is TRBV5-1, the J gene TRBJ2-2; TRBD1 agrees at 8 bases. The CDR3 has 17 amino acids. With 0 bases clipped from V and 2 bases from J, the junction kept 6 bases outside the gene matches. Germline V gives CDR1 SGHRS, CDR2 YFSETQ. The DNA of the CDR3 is TGCGCCAGCAGCTTGGAACTCGGGACAGGCAACACCGGGGAGCTGTTTTTT. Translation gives CASSLELGTGNTGELFF.

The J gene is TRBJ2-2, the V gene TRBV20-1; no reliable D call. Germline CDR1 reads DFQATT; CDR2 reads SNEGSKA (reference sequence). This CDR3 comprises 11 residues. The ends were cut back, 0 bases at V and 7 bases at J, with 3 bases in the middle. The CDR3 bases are TGCAGTGCTAGAGATGACGGGGAGCTGTTTTTT. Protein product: CSARDDGELFF.

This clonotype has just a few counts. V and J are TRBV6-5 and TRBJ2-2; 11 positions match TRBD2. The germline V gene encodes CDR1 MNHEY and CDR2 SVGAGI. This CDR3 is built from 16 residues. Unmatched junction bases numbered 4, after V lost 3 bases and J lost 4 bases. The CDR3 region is CASSYATSGGTGELFF. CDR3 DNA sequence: TGTGCCAGCAGTTATGCCACTAGCGGGGGCACCGGGGAGCTGTTTTTT.

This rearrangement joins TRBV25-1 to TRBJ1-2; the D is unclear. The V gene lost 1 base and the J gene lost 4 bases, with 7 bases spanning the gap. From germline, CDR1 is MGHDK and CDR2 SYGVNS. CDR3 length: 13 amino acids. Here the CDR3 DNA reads TGTGCCAGCAGTGAATTAGCCTTCTATGGCTACACCTTC. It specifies CASSELAFYGYTF.

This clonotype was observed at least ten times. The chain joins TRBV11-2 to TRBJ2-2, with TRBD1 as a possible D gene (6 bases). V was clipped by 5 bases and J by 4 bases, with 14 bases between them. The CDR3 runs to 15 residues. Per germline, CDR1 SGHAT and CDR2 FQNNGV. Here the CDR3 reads CASSEWGHVTGELFF. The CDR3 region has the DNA TGTGCCAGCAGCGAATGGGGACACGTCACCGGGGAGCTGTTTTTT.

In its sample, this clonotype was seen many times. Here the CDR3 DNA reads TGCAGTGACCGCTATCTGGGGGAGACCCAGTACTTC. It yields the protein CSDRYLGETQYF. The gene calls are TRBV20-1 and TRBJ2-5, with D unclear. CDR3 length equals 12 residues. Germline V gene lookup returns CDR1 DFQATT and CDR2 SNEGSKA (reference sequence). V shed 7 bases and J shed 5 bases, with 14 bases lying between them.

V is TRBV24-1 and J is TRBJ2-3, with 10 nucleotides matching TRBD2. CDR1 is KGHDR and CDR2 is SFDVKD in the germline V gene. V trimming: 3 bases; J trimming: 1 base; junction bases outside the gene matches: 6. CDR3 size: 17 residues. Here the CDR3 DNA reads TGTGCCACCAGTGATCCGCTAGCGGGAGACGGCACAGATACGCAGTATTTT. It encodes CATSDPLAGDGTDTQYF.

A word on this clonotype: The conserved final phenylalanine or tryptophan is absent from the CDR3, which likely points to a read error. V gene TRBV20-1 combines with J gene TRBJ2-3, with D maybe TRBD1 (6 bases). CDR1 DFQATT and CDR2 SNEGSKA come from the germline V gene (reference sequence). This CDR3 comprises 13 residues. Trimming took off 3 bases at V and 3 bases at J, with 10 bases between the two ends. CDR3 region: CSARITGTDTQYL. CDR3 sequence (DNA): TGCAGTGCTAGGATCACAGGGACAGATACGCAGTATTTG.

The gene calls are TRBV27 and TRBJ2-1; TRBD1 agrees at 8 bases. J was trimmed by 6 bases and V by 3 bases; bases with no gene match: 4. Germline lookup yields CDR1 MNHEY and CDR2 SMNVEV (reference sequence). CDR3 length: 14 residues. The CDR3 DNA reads TGTGCCAGCAGTTTTGGACAGGGCTTCAATGAGCAGTTCTTC. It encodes CASSFGQGFNEQFF.

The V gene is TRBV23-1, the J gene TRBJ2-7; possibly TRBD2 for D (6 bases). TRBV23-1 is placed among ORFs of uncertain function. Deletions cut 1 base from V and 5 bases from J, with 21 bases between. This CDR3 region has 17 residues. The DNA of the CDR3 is TGCGCCAGCAGTCAATTGGAGGTCGGGTGGACTATCCACGAGCAGTACTTC. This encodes CASSQLEVGWTIHEQYF.

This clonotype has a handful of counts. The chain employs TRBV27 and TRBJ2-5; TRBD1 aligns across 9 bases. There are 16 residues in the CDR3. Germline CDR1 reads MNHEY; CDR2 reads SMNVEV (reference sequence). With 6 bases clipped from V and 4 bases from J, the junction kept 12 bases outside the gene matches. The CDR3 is CASSRDRVRAGETQYF. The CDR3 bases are TGTGCCAGCAGCCGGGACAGGGTTAGGGCAGGAGAGACCCAGTACTTC.

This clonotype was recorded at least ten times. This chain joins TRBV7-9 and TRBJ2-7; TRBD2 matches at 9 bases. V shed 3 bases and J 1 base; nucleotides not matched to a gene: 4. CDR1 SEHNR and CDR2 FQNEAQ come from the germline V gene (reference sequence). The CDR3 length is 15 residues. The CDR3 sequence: CASSFRTSDSYEQYF. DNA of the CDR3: TGTGCCAGCAGCTTCAGGACTAGCGATTCCTACGAGCAGTACTTC.

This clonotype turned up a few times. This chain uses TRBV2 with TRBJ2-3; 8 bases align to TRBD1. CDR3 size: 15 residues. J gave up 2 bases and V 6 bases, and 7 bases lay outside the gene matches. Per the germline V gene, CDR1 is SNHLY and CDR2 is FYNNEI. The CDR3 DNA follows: TGTGCCAGCAGGAAAGAGACAGGGGTCACAGATACGCAGTATTTT. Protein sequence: CASRKETGVTDTQYF.